Detailed here is one T cell receptor beta chain. It lacks a known antigen. The record has no base qualities; no much larger clone is one base away. Its CDR3 holds 17 amino acids, cysteine through phenylalanine. The kept DNA is CDR3 alone, 51 bases in frame from the first base. As encoded in the germline V gene (reference sequence), CDR1 is LNHDA while CDR2 is SQIVND. Trimming leaves V shorter by 1 base and J shorter by 2 bases, with the junction holding 9 bases beyond the gene matches. The immunoSEQ Assay, a bias-controlled multiplex PCR, was used to amplify TCRbeta CDR3 regions from genomic DNA. The published analysis was carried out like this. Within the assay, amplification of reference gene primers was used to estimate how many nucleated cells each sample contained. To quantify the absolute abundance of each unique TCRbeta CDR3 rearrangement, sequence reads were collapsed and filtered. For each sample, productive Simpson clonality was calculated as the square root of Simpson's diversity index across productive rearrangements. TCRdb's version of the immuneACCESS table is confined to in-frame rearrangements and falls short of the full clone set. An unresolved V gene accounts for under half of the shortfall where checked; the remainder is of unknown origin. D and trimming come from the DNA, and the V and J calls and clone size come from that table. The sample contains around 80,000 clones, about 85% of them found a single time. About 9.6% of the sample is in the top ten clones.

Whole blood was collected in K2EDTA tubes by collaborating institutions according to the institutions' own protocols. For TCRbeta analysis, collaborators shipped samples as frozen whole blood, isolated PBMCs, or DNA extracted from either of those sample types. The source of the sample is a study of blood T cell repertoires in COVID-19 (dated by TCRdb to between 2020 and 2021). Background on the whole study: Collaborator samples came from the United States, Italy and Spain and covered acute and convalescent phases of COVID-19. The prospective study material was composed of cDNA or gDNA derived from T cells, B-cell-depleted T cells, or PBMCs. Subjects who had been exposed to COVID-19, were actively infected with it, or had recovered from it provided the deeply sampled blood TCRbeta repertoires that made up the dataset. The repertoires were released in a freely available public database meant as a resource for research on the immune response to SARS-CoV-2. Samples were obtained from the ongoing ImmuneRACE study (first 160 participants) and from over a thousand subjects provided by 6 global collaborators. Sample metadata almost always included a de-identified subject ID, COVID-19 status, age in years and sex. Where available, HLA class I and class II types were obtained from metadata supplied by the sample provider rather than from assay-based typing.

What the authors observed across the whole study: Clinical and demographic metadata were provided uncurated, with the amount varying by source and participant.

Sequencing input: peripheral blood. The chain couples TRBV19 to TRBJ2-3, and 7 junction bases match TRBD2. The receptor comes from a human donor in a cohort sampled during active COVID-19. The CDR3 reads as follows: CASSIVGLAGHTDTQYF. The DNA is TGTGCCAGTAGTATAGTCGGGTTAGCGGGTCACACAGATACGCAGTATTTT.